This passage covers 10 T cell receptor beta chains from one sample sequenced in a study of T cells after yellow fever vaccination. Using its own MiXCR run on the 5' RACE reads, TCRdb lists one record per CDR3 protein. This sample carries about 340,000 distinct CDR3 sequences, around 3.9% of them seen once, and the ten largest clones take roughly 26%. This specimen consisted of PBMCs, obtained 5 days after the yellow fever booster vaccination. These receptors originate from a young man who received the YFV17D yellow fever vaccine.

The sample holds many counts of this clonotype. This chain connects TRBV7-2 to TRBJ2-1; unclear D gene. The length of the CDR3 is 13 residues. Germline V CDR1 and CDR2: SGHTA, FQGNSA. Trimming cost V 1 base and J 8 bases, with 9 bases left between them. CDR3 loop: CASSLDPDDEQFF. The CDR3 DNA follows: TGTGCCAGCAGCTTAGACCCAGATGATGAGCAGTTCTTC.

This clonotype was observed a few times. This chain connects TRBV6-2 or TRBV6-3 to TRBJ2-7, with TRBD1 matching 7 bases. The CDR3 extends over 12 amino acids. J was trimmed by 2 bases and V by 6 bases; bases with no gene match: 1. Germline loops: CDR1 MNHEY, CDR2 SVGEGT. CDR3: CASRQGTYEQYF. DNA of the CDR3: TGTGCCAGCAGACAGGGGACCTACGAGCAGTACTTC.

This clonotype was counted ten times or more. V and J are TRBV6-5 and TRBJ1-2, with TRBD1 matching 9 bases. Germline V gives CDR1 MNHEY, CDR2 SVGAGI. This CDR3 has 16 residues. V dropped 6 bases and J dropped 4; count of bases not matched to a gene: 12. In nucleotides, the CDR3 is TGTGCCAGCAGCCGGGACAGGGACCCACCCTTCTATGGCTACACCTTC. Protein: CASSRDRDPPFYGYTF.

The V gene is TRBV20-1, the J gene TRBJ2-3; D not certain. Trimming took off 0 bases at V and 4 bases at J, with 14 bases between the two ends. There are 15 residues in the CDR3. Germline values: CDR1 DFQATT, CDR2 SNEGSKA (reference sequence). The CDR3 reads CSARDREEFADTQYF. The CDR3 bases are TGCAGTGCTAGAGATAGGGAAGAGTTCGCAGATACGCAGTATTTT.

The sample holds many counts of this clonotype. The chain employs TRBV5-6 and TRBJ2-7; D gene ambiguous. Trimming pared 4 bases from V and 0 bases from J, leaving 8 bases between. CDR3 length: 13 residues. Germline V gene lookup returns CDR1 SGHDT and CDR2 YYEEEE. This chain's CDR3 is CASSGVDSYEQYV. The CDR3 DNA sequence: TGTGCCAGCAGCGGGGTAGACTCCTACGAGCAGTACGTC.

This clonotype came up many times. This chain links TRBV19 with TRBJ1-3; no firm D call. Germline-derived CDR1 and CDR2 are LNHDA and SQIVND (reference sequence). The V gene lost 3 bases and the J gene lost 2 bases, with 11 bases spanning the gap. This CDR3 region has 15 residues. CDR3: CASSIAGPAGNTIYF. The CDR3 DNA reads as TGTGCCAGTAGTATTGCCGGGCCTGCTGGAAACACCATATATTTT.

This chain joins TRBV29-1 and TRBJ1-5; TRBD1 agrees at 9 bases. V lost 4 bases and J lost 6; bases outside the gene matches: 4. Germline V lookup: CDR1 SQVTM, CDR2 ANQGSEA. The CDR3 spans 13 residues. CDR3 protein: CSVGGQGSQPQHF. CDR3 coding DNA: TGCAGCGTTGGTGGACAGGGGAGTCAGCCCCAGCATTTT.

This clonotype was observed many times. The chain is built from TRBV4-3 and TRBJ1-1; tentative D call: TRBD1 (5 bases). Germline V CDR1 and CDR2: LGHNA, YSLEER. There are 15 residues in the CDR3. Trimming removed 2 bases at V and 1 base at J, with 11 bases between. The CDR3 loop is CASSQTRDGNTEAFF. The CDR3, as DNA: TGCGCCAGCAGCCAAACCCGGGACGGGAACACTGAAGCTTTCTTT.

The chain uses TRBV19 and TRBJ2-7, with D perhaps TRBD1 (6 bases). The CDR3 is 14 amino acids. Germline V gene data show CDR1 as LNHDA and CDR2 as SQIVND (reference sequence). The germline V and J ends were trimmed by 7 bases and 5 bases, with 18 bases remaining between them. The DNA of the CDR3 is TGTGCCAGTACCTCCGGGACAAAAATAAACGAGCAGTACTTC. This encodes CASTSGTKINEQYF.

This clonotype was detected many times. The rearrangement links TRBV7-2 to TRBJ1-2; 7 positions match TRBD1. This CDR3 is 14 amino acids long. With V trimmed by 7 bases and J by 3 bases, 8 bases remained unmatched. CDR1 is SGHTA and CDR2 is FQGNSA in the germline V gene. The CDR3 nucleotides read TGTGCCAGCACCCCTCAGGGGGGCGACTATGGCTACACCTTC. Translating gives CASTPQGGDYGYTF. Full variable domain (remainder filled in from reference TRBV7-2 and TRBJ1-2): GAGVSQSPSNKVTEKGKDVELRCDPISGHTALYWYRQSLGQGLEFLIYFQGNSAPDKSGLPSDRFSAERTGGSVSTLTIQRTQQEDSAVYLCASTPQGGDYGYTFGSGTRLTVV.